This TCR beta chain was captured by sequencing in a study of cytomegalovirus exposure and HLA in healthy donors. The PCR had 60 Vbeta and 13 Jbeta primers. TCRdb's copy holds only in-frame clones and misses some; the assay was immunoSEQ multiplex PCR. The table has 150,000 or so clones, around 10% seen once. CDR1 and CDR2 (germline): SNHLY, FYNNEI. CDR3 size: 19 residues. The study's findings and limits: Rare TCR sequences predominated, though certain public TCRs were found in many donors.

A note on this clone: Its cognate antigen is unknown. At one end the junction does not follow the germline gene, possibly because of a read error.

The clonotype originates from a man aged 45 to 65 in good health and CMV-seronegative. Sequencing used PBMCs. This sequence joins TRBV2 and TRBJ2-7, with TRBD2 matching 14 bases. CDR3 protein: CASSEAGTSGRRASNEQYF. DNA of the CDR3: TGTGCCAGCAGTGAGGCCGGGACTAGCGGGAGAAGGGCCTCCAACGAGCAGTACTTC.